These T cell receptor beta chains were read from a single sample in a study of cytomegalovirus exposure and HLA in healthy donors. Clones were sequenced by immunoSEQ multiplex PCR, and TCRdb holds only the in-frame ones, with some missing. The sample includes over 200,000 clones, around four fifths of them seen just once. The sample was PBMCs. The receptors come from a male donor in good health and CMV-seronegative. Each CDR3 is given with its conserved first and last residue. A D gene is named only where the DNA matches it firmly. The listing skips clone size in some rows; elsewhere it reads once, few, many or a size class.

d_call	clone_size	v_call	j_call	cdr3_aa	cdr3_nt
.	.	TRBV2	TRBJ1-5	CASRQDWNQPQHF	TGTGCCAGCAGACAGGATTGGAATCAGCCCCAGCATTTT
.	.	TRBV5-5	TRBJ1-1	CASSHTKAGRGSLGTEAFF	TGTGCCAGCAGCCACACAAAAGCCGGGAGGGGCAGTTTGGGTACTGAAGCTTTCTTT
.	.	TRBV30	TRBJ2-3	CAWSVSGYGTDTQYF	TGTGCCTGGAGTGTATCAGGGTACGGCACAGATACGCAGTATTTT
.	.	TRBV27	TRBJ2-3	CASSLLLPGGADTQYF	TGTGCCAGCAGTTTACTTCTCCCGGGGGGCGCAGATACGCAGTATTTT
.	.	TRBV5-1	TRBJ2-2	CASSSDSHTGELFF	TGCGCCAGCAGCTCAGACAGTCACACCGGGGAGCTGTTTTTT
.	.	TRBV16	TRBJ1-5	CASSQRELTQPQHF	TGTGCCAGCAGCCAGCGGGAATTGACCCAGCCCCAGCATTTT
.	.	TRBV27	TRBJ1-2	CASSLEFGGSSNYGYTF	TGTGCCAGCAGTTTAGAGTTTGGTGGGAGCAGTAACTATGGCTACACCTTC
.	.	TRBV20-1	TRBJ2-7	CSARGSPALYF	TGCAGTGCTAGAGGGAGCCCGGCCCTGTACTTC
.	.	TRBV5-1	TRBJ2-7	CASSSGSYSYEQYF	TGCGCCAGCAGTTCCGGGTCTTACTCCTACGAGCAGTACTTC
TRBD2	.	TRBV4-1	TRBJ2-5	CASSQDRLAGEETQYF	TGCGCCAGCAGCCAAGATCGGCTAGCGGGAGAGGAGACCCAGTACTTC
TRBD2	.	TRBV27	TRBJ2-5	CASSLYAGAGETQYF	TGTGCCAGCAGTTTATACGCGGGAGCGGGGGAGACCCAGTACTTC
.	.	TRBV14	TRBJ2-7	CASSPIHYKPSTYEQYF	TGTGCCAGCAGCCCCATTCACTATAAACCCTCCACCTACGAGCAGTACTTC
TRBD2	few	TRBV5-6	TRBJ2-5	CASSPSGGWETQYF	TGTGCCAGCAGCCCCTCGGGGGGTTGGGAGACCCAGTACTTC
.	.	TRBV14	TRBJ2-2	CASSQERVHTGELFF	TGTGCCAGCAGCCAAGAGAGGGTGCACACCGGGGAGCTGTTTTTT
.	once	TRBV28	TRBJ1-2	CASCQDFNYGYTF	TGTGCCAGCTGCCAAGACTTTAACTATGGCTACACCTTC
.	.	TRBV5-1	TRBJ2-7	CASSAYKGGVYEQYF	TGCGCCAGCAGCGCATATAAAGGGGGAGTATACGAGCAGTACTTC
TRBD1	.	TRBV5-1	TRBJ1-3	CASSPRDRGLGNTIYF	TGCGCCAGCAGCCCGAGGGACAGGGGGCTTGGAAACACCATATATTTT
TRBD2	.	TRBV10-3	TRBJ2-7	CAISDMSSGRQSSYEQYF	TGTGCCATCAGTGATATGTCTAGCGGGAGGCAAAGCTCCTACGAGCAGTACTTC
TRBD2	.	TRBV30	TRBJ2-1	CAWSVKLAGSYNEQFF	TGTGCCTGGAGTGTAAAACTAGCGGGATCCTACAATGAGCAGTTCTTC
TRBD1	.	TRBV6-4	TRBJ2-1	CASSGSGTGPYNEQFF	TGTGCCAGCAGTGGATCAGGGACAGGGCCTTACAATGAGCAGTTCTTC
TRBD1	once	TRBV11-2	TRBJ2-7	CASSLGTGVSIYEQYF	TGTGCCAGCAGCTTAGGGACAGGGGTTTCAATCTACGAGCAGTACTTC
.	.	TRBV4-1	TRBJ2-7	CASSLTEGPYEQYF	TGCGCCAGCAGCCTTACGGAGGGCCCCTACGAGCAGTACTTC
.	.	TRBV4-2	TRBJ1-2	CASSQGGEDYGYTF	TGTGCCAGCAGCCAAGGGGGAGAGGATTATGGCTACACCTTC
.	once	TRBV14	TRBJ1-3	CASSQVPNTIYF	TGTGCCAGCAGCCAAGTTCCGAACACCATATATTTT
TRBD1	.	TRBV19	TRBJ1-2	CASSVRQGLFYGYTF	TGTGCCAGTAGTGTCCGACAGGGGCTGTTTTATGGCTACACCTTC
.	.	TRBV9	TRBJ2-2	CASSLMGGGGELFF	TGTGCCAGCAGCCTGATGGGAGGTGGCGGGGAGCTGTTTTTT
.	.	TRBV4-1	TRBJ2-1	CASSQPVNEQFF	TGCGCCAGCAGCCAACCCGTCAATGAGCAGTTCTTC
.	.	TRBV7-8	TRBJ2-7	CASSHLSVRTYEQYF	TGTGCCAGCAGCCACCTTAGCGTCCGTACGTACGAGCAGTACTTC
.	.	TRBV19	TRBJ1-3	CASSILVAPGGNTIYF	TGTGCCAGTAGTATACTGGTGGCACCAGGGGGAAACACCATATATTTT
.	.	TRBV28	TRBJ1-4	CASSLLGENEKLFF	TGTGCCAGCAGTTTGCTCGGGGAAAATGAAAAACTGTTTTTT
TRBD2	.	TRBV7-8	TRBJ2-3	CASSLITSGRTDTQYF	TGTGCCAGCAGCCTAATCACTAGCGGGCGCACAGATACGCAGTATTTT
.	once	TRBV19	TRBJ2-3	CASSDLTDTQYF	TGTGCCAGTAGTGATCTAACAGATACGCAGTATTTT
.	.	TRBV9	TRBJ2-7	CASSVEPIAEQYF	TGTGCCAGCAGCGTAGAGCCTATCGCCGAGCAGTACTTC
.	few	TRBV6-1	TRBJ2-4	CASSEGLLQPKNIQYF	TGTGCCAGCAGTGAAGGGTTGTTACAGCCCAAAAACATTCAGTACTTC